The 5 T cell receptor beta chains presented below share a single source sample, sequenced in a study of T-cell reconstitution after alpha-beta-depleted transplantation in children. The TCRbeta library incorporated unique molecular identifiers. In TCRdb, the PCR reads were re-called with MiXCR into one record per CDR3 protein. There are 540,000 or so distinct CDR3 sequences in the sample; approximately 22% occur only once, and less than 15% lies in the top ten. The source was PBMCs, mostly from graft donor cells, collected 360 days after TCRalphabeta/CD19-depleted stem cell transplant. All receptors come from a boy in the first two years of life who had a stem cell transplant for acute myeloid leukemia, so the T cells may come from the graft donor.

This clonotype has just a few counts. This sequence joins TRBV4-1 and TRBJ2-1; D remains ambiguous. The length of the CDR3 is 16 residues. The V gene's germline CDR1 is MGHRA and CDR2 YSYEKL. Trimming pared 0 bases from V and 4 bases from J, leaving 13 bases between. The CDR3 DNA reads TGCGCCAGCAGCCAAGATCCAGGCTTGATATACAATGAGCAGTTCTTC. It codes for CASSQDPGLIYNEQFF.

In its sample, this clonotype was seen many times. The gene calls are TRBV5-1 and TRBJ2-7; D is perhaps TRBD1 (6 bases). The V gene lost 2 bases and the J gene lost 6 bases, with 12 bases spanning the gap. Per the germline V gene, CDR1 is SGHRS and CDR2 is YFSETQ. The CDR3 has 13 amino acids. CDR3 amino acids: CASSLVSGAEQYF. In DNA form, the CDR3 reads TGCGCCAGCAGCTTAGTATCAGGGGCCGAGCAGTACTTC.

The table lists this clonotype with many counts. V gene TRBV18 combines with J gene TRBJ1-3; D is ambiguous. Germline V gene sequence: CDR1 KGHSH, CDR2 LQKENI. V was cut by 2 bases and J by 0 bases, with 11 bases left in between. The CDR3 sequence is 16 residues long. The CDR3: CASSPRNSISGNTIYF. CDR3 coding DNA: TGTGCCAGCTCACCAAGGAACAGCATCTCTGGAAACACCATATATTTT.

This clonotype showed up many times. The rearrangement links TRBV7-2 to TRBJ2-1; D is undetermined. The germline gives CDR1 SGHTA, CDR2 FQGNSA. V lost 2 bases and J lost 6, with 5 bases in between. This CDR3 comprises 12 residues. The CDR3 DNA reads TGTGCCAGCAGCTTACACGTCAATGAGCAGTTCTTC. Translation: CASSLHVNEQFF.

The chain combines TRBV6-1 with TRBJ2-7, with 7 bases fitting TRBD2. Germline assignment: CDR1 MNHNS and CDR2 SASEGT. The junction had 5 bases not matched to a gene; V was cut back by 6 bases and J by 0 bases. This CDR3 has 14 residues. The CDR3, as DNA: TGTGCCAGCAGACGGACTAGAGACTCCTACGAGCAGTACTTC. This translates into CASRRTRDSYEQYF.